This T cell receptor (beta chain) derives from a study of vaccination and CD4 T cells after COVID-19. As for this clonotype: Its antigen is unidentified.

Treatment described: approximately 9-day PBMC culture with coronavirus spike peptide pools or control peptides (ViraFEST assay). CDR1 is SGHRS and CDR2 is YFSETQ in the germline V gene. CDR3 size: 18 residues. The V segment lost 0 bases and the J segment 3 bases; nucleotides outside the gene matches: 8. The assay that was used to sequence DNA from cultured CD4+ T cells was the Oncomine TCR Beta short-read assay. TCRdb reprocessed the PCR reads via MiXCR and lists one record per CDR3 protein. This table has around 13,000 distinct CDR3 sequences, around a quarter appearing once. The sequencing input was CD4+ T cells from blood, cultured in vitro. The sequence came from a human donor who had recovered from COVID-19. V and J are TRBV5-1 and TRBJ2-3; 12 bases map to TRBD2. In DNA, the CDR3 is TGCGCCAGCAGCTTGGGGTCTAGCGGGGGGGCCGGAACAGATACGCAGTATTTT. Amino acid sequence: CASSLGSSGGAGTDTQYF.